The next 29 T cell receptor beta chains were all read from a single sample in a study of blood T cell repertoires in COVID-19. TCRdb's table, derived via immunoSEQ multiplex PCR, lists solely in-frame clones and lacks some. The sample shows approximately 200,000 clones, 86% of them seen only once. Input material: PBMCs or T cells enriched from blood (not recorded which). The source of these receptors is a woman in her 30s who had been exposed to COVID-19.

The chain combines TRBV5-1 with TRBJ2-3; the match to TRBD1 covers 9 bases. This CDR3 comprises 14 residues. V dropped 7 bases and J dropped 1; count of bases not matched to a gene: 4. Germline-derived CDR1 and CDR2 are SGHRS and YFSETQ. CDR3 protein: CASRRDRGTDTQYF. DNA for the CDR3: TGCGCCAGCCGCCGGGACAGGGGCACAGATACGCAGTATTTT.

The chain recombines TRBV2 with TRBJ1-4; 11 bases match TRBD1. CDR1 and CDR2 from the germline V gene are SNHLY and FYNNEI. V was pared by 6 bases and J by 6 bases, with 6 bases of the junction left unmatched. This CDR3 spans 15 amino acids. The CDR3 loop is CASRRTGGVDEKLFF. In DNA, the CDR3 is TGTGCCAGCAGGCGGACAGGGGGCGTAGATGAAAAACTGTTTTTT. The full variable domain, completed using reference TRBV2 and TRBJ1-4, is EPEVTQTPSHQVTQMGQEVILRCVPISNHLYFYWYRQILGQKVEFLVSFYNNEISEKSEIFDDQFSVERPDGSNFTLKIRSTKLEDSAMYFCASRRTGGVDEKLFFGSGTQLSVL.

The chain is built from TRBV27 and TRBJ2-6, with 10 bases that match TRBD1. Trimming cost V 4 bases and J 4 bases; bases outside gene matches: 13. The CDR3 has 19 residues. Per the germline V gene, CDR1 is MNHEY and CDR2 is SMNVEV (reference sequence). The CDR3 DNA is TGTGCCAGCAGTTCCCTACCGGGACAGGGGCGTATAGGGGCCAACGTCCTGACTTTC. Its protein product is CASSSLPGQGRIGANVLTF.

The rearrangement uses TRBV5-1 and TRBJ2-7; 9 positions match TRBD1. The CDR3 runs 14 residues. CDR1 and CDR2 from the germline V gene are SGHRS and YFSETQ. With V trimmed by 7 bases and J by 5 bases, 10 bases remained unmatched. CDR3 coding DNA: TGCGCCAGCGCAACAGGACAGGGGTCGGACGAGCAGTACTTC. This sequence encodes CASATGQGSDEQYF.

The chain has TRBV2 and TRBJ1-6; 7 bases are shared with TRBD1. The CDR3 totals 14 residues. Losses at the gene ends were 7 bases for V and 6 bases for J; bases not matched to a gene: 6. Germline values: CDR1 SNHLY, CDR2 FYNNEI. CDR3 region: CASKGDSGNSPLHF. In DNA, the CDR3 is TGTGCCAGCAAGGGGGACAGTGGTAATTCACCCCTCCACTTT.

This chain joins TRBV11-2 and TRBJ1-6, with 10 bases aligning to TRBD1. CDR1 is SGHAT, CDR2 FQNNGV, per germline. This CDR3 contains 15 residues. Trimming at V came to 1 base and at J to 10 bases, leaving 4 bases not matched to a gene. The CDR3 DNA reads as TGTGCCAGCAGCTTAGGGACAGGGGGGCGGTCACCCCTCCACTTT. Its translation: CASSLGTGGRSPLHF.

This clone was picked up a small number of times. The rearrangement uses TRBV29-1 and TRBJ2-2; 9 bases are a match to TRBD1. V lost 7 bases to trimming and J lost 7 bases; unmatched junction nucleotides: 7. This CDR3 is 13 amino acids long. Germline V CDR1 and CDR2: SQVTM, ANQGSEA. The CDR3 DNA reads as TGCAGCGCCCATAGGGGACAGGGCGGGGAGCTGTTTTTT. Its protein is CSAHRGQGGELFF.

The rearrangement links TRBV29-1 to TRBJ1-5, with D uncertain. This CDR3 comprises 13 residues. The V end lost 5 bases, the J end lost 5 bases, and 13 bases lay between the germline ends. Germline V CDR1 and CDR2: SQVTM, ANQGSEA. As DNA, the CDR3 is TGCAGCGTTATGGTGATGAGCGATCAGCCCCAGCATTTT. Translation gives CSVMVMSDQPQHF.

The V and J genes are TRBV19 and TRBJ1-5, with 11 bases aligning to TRBD1. This CDR3 comprises 16 residues. Germline CDR1 and CDR2: LNHDA and SQIVND (reference sequence). Unmatched junction bases numbered 10, after V lost 5 bases and J lost 7 bases. The CDR3 here is CASSPESGTGGQPQHF. The CDR3 DNA reads TGTGCCAGTAGTCCCGAATCCGGGACAGGGGGACAGCCCCAGCATTTT. The entire variable domain, with the rest obtained from reference TRBV19 and TRBJ1-5, is as follows: DGGITQSPKYLFRKEGQNVTLSCEQNLNHDAMYWYRQDPGQGLRLIYYSQIVNDFQKGDIAEGYSVSREKKESFPLTVTSAQKNPTAFYLCASSPESGTGGQPQHFGDGTRLSIL.

The J gene is TRBJ1-2, the V gene TRBV28; 7 bases agree with TRBD1. The ends lost 3 bases at V and 8 bases at J; junction bases unmatched: 18. The germline gives CDR1 MDHEN, CDR2 SYDVKM. This CDR3 contains 17 residues. This CDR3 is CASSLVAGGEAAGGYTF. CDR3 coding DNA: TGTGCCAGCAGTTTGGTGGCAGGGGGAGAGGCGGCGGGAGGCTACACCTTC.

This chain joins TRBV19 and TRBJ1-2; a weak D match, TRBD1 (5 bases). CDR1 and CDR2 (germline): LNHDA, SQIVND (reference sequence). With 7 bases removed from V and 8 bases from J, the gap between germline ends came to 23 bases. CDR3 size: 15 residues. The CDR3: CASTLRGFLARGYTF. The CDR3 nucleotides read TGTGCCAGTACATTACGGGGCTTCCTAGCGCGGGGCTACACCTTC.

This chain connects TRBV2 to TRBJ1-6; tentatively, D is TRBD1 (6 bases). CDR1 SNHLY and CDR2 FYNNEI come from the germline V gene. The germline V and J ends were trimmed by 5 bases and 7 bases, with 15 bases remaining between them. The CDR3 length is 15 residues. The CDR3 DNA reads TGTGCCAGCAGTACTGACAGGCACCTAAATTCACCCCTCCACTTT. Its protein is CASSTDRHLNSPLHF. Looking up the rest from reference TRBV2 and TRBJ1-6 gives the full variable domain: EPEVTQTPSHQVTQMGQEVILRCVPISNHLYFYWYRQILGQKVEFLVSFYNNEISEKSEIFDDQFSVERPDGSNFTLKIRSTKLEDSAMYFCASSTDRHLNSPLHFGNGTRLTVT.

V is TRBV2 and J is TRBJ1-3; 7 nucleotides agree with TRBD1. Looked up from germline, CDR1 is SNHLY and CDR2 is FYNNEI. With V trimmed by 11 bases and J by 0 bases, 10 bases remained unmatched. The CDR3 has 15 amino acids. The CDR3 here is CAGKGQSYSGNTIYF. In nucleotides, the CDR3 is TGTGCCGGAAAGGGACAGTCCTACTCTGGAAACACCATATATTTT.

The rearrangement joins TRBV24-1 to TRBJ1-2; no firm D call. Per the germline V gene, CDR1 is KGHDR and CDR2 is SFDVKD. The CDR3 has 12 residues. The V end lost 4 bases, the J end lost 4 bases, and 6 bases lay between the germline ends. CDR3 region: CATSDAGYGYTF. The CDR3 DNA reads TGTGCCACCAGTGACGCAGGCTATGGCTACACCTTC.

J is TRBJ1-5 and V is TRBV19; no firm D call. This CDR3 has 15 residues. Per germline, CDR1 LNHDA and CDR2 SQIVND (reference sequence). V was pared by 4 bases and J by 3 bases, with 13 bases between. CDR3 nucleotide sequence: TGTGCCAGTAGTACCCCCGCGGGGTTCAATCAGCCCCAGCATTTT. Protein product: CASSTPAGFNQPQHF.

The chain combines TRBV5-1 with TRBJ2-2; 9 bases agree with TRBD1. Germline V gene sequence: CDR1 SGHRS, CDR2 YFSETQ. V dropped 1 base and J dropped 4; count of bases not matched to a gene: 14. The length of the CDR3 is 19 residues. CDR3 DNA sequence: TGCGCCAGCAGCTTGAGGATCCTAGGGGACAGGGTCAGCACCGGGGAGCTGTTTTTT. It specifies CASSLRILGDRVSTGELFF. The full variable domain, in which reference TRBV5-1 and TRBJ2-2 provide the parts outside the CDR3, is KAGVTQTPRYLIKTRGQQVTLSCSPISGHRSVSWYQQTPGQGLQFLFEYFSETQRNKGNFPGRFSGRQFSNSRSEMNVSTLELGDSALYLCASSLRILGDRVSTGELFFGEGSRLTVL.

The chain carries TRBV5-1 and TRBJ1-2; TRBD1 might be the D (5 bases). Trimming took off 2 bases at V and 4 bases at J, with 6 bases between the two ends. The CDR3 consists of 12 residues. Germline V gene data show CDR1 as SGHRS and CDR2 as YFSETQ. CDR3 DNA sequence: TGCGCCAGCAGCTTTACAGGCTATGGCTACACCTTC. Its protein product is CASSFTGYGYTF.

This chain links TRBV9 with TRBJ1-4; TRBD1 might be the D (5 bases). The V gene lost 0 bases and the J gene lost 4 bases, with 10 bases spanning the gap. The CDR3 totals 15 residues. Germline assignment: CDR1 SGDLS and CDR2 YYNGEE. This chain's CDR3 is CASSVGPGDNEKLFF. CDR3 DNA: TGTGCCAGCAGCGTAGGCCCGGGGGATAATGAAAAACTGTTTTTT.

This chain links TRBV19 with TRBJ1-1; 9 nucleotides line up with TRBD1. The V gene's germline CDR1 is LNHDA and CDR2 SQIVND (reference sequence). The CDR3 has 14 residues. The trim removed 9 bases at V and 1 base at J, leaving 6 bases unmatched. DNA of the CDR3: TGTGCCAGCAAGAGGGACAGGGAGAACACTGAAGCTTTCTTT. Its protein is CASKRDRENTEAFF.

V and J are TRBV9 and TRBJ1-6; 11 bases align to TRBD1. The CDR3 loop spans 14 amino acids. Germline assignment: CDR1 SGDLS and CDR2 YYNGEE. With V trimmed by 5 bases and J by 9 bases, 4 bases remained unmatched. The CDR3 DNA follows: TGTGCCAGCAGAGCCGGGACAGGGGGTTCACCCCTCCACTTT. This gives the protein CASRAGTGGSPLHF.

The chain recombines TRBV11-3 with TRBJ2-3; 7 bases fit TRBD2. Unmatched junction bases numbered 7, after V lost 3 bases and J lost 1 base. This CDR3 spans 16 amino acids. CDR1 and CDR2 (germline): SGHNT, YENEEA. The CDR3 DNA reads as TGTGCCAGCAGCTTCGAGTCTCGGGGGGGCACAGATACGCAGTATTTT. It translates to CASSFESRGGTDTQYF.

The chain uses TRBV9 and TRBJ2-2; TRBD2 might be the D (5 bases). This CDR3 spans 17 amino acids. V was trimmed by 1 base and J by 1 base, leaving 14 bases between them. Looked up from germline, CDR1 is SGDLS and CDR2 is YYNGEE. CDR3 sequence: CASSVLSSAGNTGELFF. CDR3 nucleotide sequence: TGTGCCAGCAGCGTATTATCTTCGGCGGGGAACACCGGGGAGCTGTTTTTT.

The chain employs TRBV19 and TRBJ2-1; D may be TRBD1 (5 bases). CDR3 length: 17 amino acids. Deletions cut 6 bases from V and 5 bases from J, with 23 bases between. The germline gives CDR1 LNHDA, CDR2 SQIVND (reference sequence). CDR3 in amino acids: CASRTGHTGRDDNEQFF. CDR3 DNA sequence: TGTGCCAGTAGAACGGGCCATACAGGTCGCGATGACAATGAGCAGTTCTTC. The whole variable domain, filled in from reference TRBV19 and TRBJ2-1, reads DGGITQSPKYLFRKEGQNVTLSCEQNLNHDAMYWYRQDPGQGLRLIYYSQIVNDFQKGDIAEGYSVSREKKESFPLTVTSAQKNPTAFYLCASRTGHTGRDDNEQFFGPGTRLTVL.

The V call is TRBV5-4, the J call TRBJ1-2, with 10 bases identical to TRBD1. The CDR3 is 15 amino acids. V trimming: 2 bases; J trimming: 3 bases; junction bases outside the gene matches: 4. The germline V gene has CDR1 SGHNT and CDR2 YYREEE (reference sequence). CDR3 protein: CASSFGGQGDYGYTF. The CDR3 coding sequence is TGTGCCAGCAGCTTCGGCGGACAGGGGGACTATGGCTACACCTTC. The variable domain in full, with the rest retrieved from reference TRBV5-4 and TRBJ1-2, is ETGVTQSPTHLIKTRGQQVTLRCSSQSGHNTVSWYQQALGQGPQFIFQYYREEENGRGNFPPRFSGLQFPNYSSELNVNALELDDSALYLCASSFGGQGDYGYTFGSGTRLTVV.

The rearrangement joins TRBV12-3 or TRBV12-4 to TRBJ1-1; D unclear. The CDR3 runs to 12 residues. V lost 2 bases to trimming and J lost 5 bases, with 6 bases between them. The CDR3 protein is CASSLRQTEAFF. The CDR3 coding sequence is TGTGCCAGCAGTTTACGCCAGACTGAAGCTTTCTTT.

With regard to this clone: One end of the junction fails to match germline, which may point to a read error. The V and J genes are TRBV4-2 and TRBJ1-2; D remains ambiguous. CDR3 length: 12 residues. Germline V CDR1 and CDR2: LGHNA, YNFKEQ. The CDR3 region has the DNA TGTGCCAGCAGCCAAGATAATGGAGCTCCGCTCTTC. Protein: CASSQDNGAPLF.

The chain couples TRBV30 to TRBJ2-7; 7 bases are a match to TRBD1. This CDR3 comprises 17 residues. The V gene end was trimmed by 0 bases and the J gene end by 4 bases; junction bases not matched to a gene: 15. CDR1 and CDR2 (germline): GTSNPN, SVGIG (reference sequence). The CDR3 region is CAWSVLNRGRAGYEQYF. Written as DNA, the CDR3 is TGTGCCTGGAGTGTACTGAACAGGGGCCGGGCAGGGTACGAGCAGTACTTC.

The chain has TRBV2 and TRBJ2-1; TRBD1 aligns across 11 bases. CDR3 length equals 21 residues. V shed 4 bases and J 3 bases; nucleotides not matched to a gene: 20. Germline V gene data show CDR1 as SNHLY and CDR2 as FYNNEI. CDR3 protein: CASSVNPTRRTGGGHYNEQFF. The CDR3 coding sequence is TGTGCCAGCAGTGTTAATCCGACACGAAGGACAGGGGGCGGCCACTACAATGAGCAGTTCTTC.

The chain uses TRBV9 and TRBJ2-3; 7 bases align to TRBD1. V gave up 0 bases and J gave up 6 bases; unmatched junction bases: 4. The CDR3 extends over 14 amino acids. Germline CDR1 reads SGDLS; CDR2 reads YYNGEE. The CDR3 DNA reads as TGTGCCAGCAGCGTAGGGCAGGGGGTTGATACGCAGTATTTT. Translated: CASSVGQGVDTQYF.